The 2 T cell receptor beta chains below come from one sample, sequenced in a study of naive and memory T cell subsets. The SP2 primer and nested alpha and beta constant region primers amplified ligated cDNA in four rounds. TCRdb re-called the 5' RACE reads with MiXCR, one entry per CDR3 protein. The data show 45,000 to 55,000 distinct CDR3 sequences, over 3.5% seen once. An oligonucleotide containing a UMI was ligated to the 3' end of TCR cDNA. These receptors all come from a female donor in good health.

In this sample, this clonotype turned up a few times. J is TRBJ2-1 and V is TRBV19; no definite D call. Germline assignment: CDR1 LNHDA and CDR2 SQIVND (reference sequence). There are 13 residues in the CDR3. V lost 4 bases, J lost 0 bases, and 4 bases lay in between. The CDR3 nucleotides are TGTGCCAGTAGTAAGGGCTCCTACAATGAGCAGTTCTTC. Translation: CASSKGSYNEQFF.

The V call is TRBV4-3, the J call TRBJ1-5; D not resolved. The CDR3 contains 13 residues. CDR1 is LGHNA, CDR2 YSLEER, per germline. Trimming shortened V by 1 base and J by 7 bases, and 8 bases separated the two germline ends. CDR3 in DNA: TGCGCCAGCAGCCAAGCGGGAGGACAGCCCCAGCATTTT. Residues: CASSQAGGQPQHF.